The 21 T cell receptor beta chains below all came from one sample that was sequenced in a study of shared clonotypes between healthy human individuals. This table comes from immunoSEQ multiplex PCR, and its TCRdb copy is limited to in-frame clones, with some not included. The sample lists 2 million to 2.5 million clones, around 90% occurring once. Sequenced: naive CD4+ T cells from PBMCs. This sample's subset: CD45RA+ positively selected. Receptor source: a man younger than 35 in good health. Some clones in this sample may be carry-over from other donors' samples.

The V gene is TRBV29-1, the J gene TRBJ1-2, with D perhaps TRBD1 (5 bases). Germline V CDR1 and CDR2: SQVTM, ANQGSEA. The CDR3 runs to 17 residues. Trimming took off 6 bases at V and 3 bases at J, with 26 bases between the two ends. As DNA, the CDR3 is TGCAGCGTCACCCGTCGGGACCGATCCCATTCTGACTATGGCTACACCTTC. Translating gives CSVTRRDRSHSDYGYTF.

The chain recombines TRBV28 with TRBJ2-7; possibly TRBD2 for D (5 bases). V was pared by 3 bases and J by 2 bases, with 14 bases between. The CDR3 has 15 amino acids. Germline values: CDR1 MDHEN, CDR2 SYDVKM. In nucleotides, the CDR3 is TGTGCCAGCAGTTTGGCCCCCGGGAAACCCTACGAGCAGTACTTC. Protein sequence: CASSLAPGKPYEQYF.

The chain combines TRBV6-5 with TRBJ2-7, with D perhaps matching TRBD1 or TRBD2 (5 bases each). The CDR3 is 14 residues long. CDR1 is MNHEY, CDR2 SVGAGI, per germline. The V gene lost 7 bases and the J gene lost 3 bases, with 16 bases spanning the gap. CDR3 sequence (DNA): TGTGCCAGCAACCTAAGGGACGGACACTACGAGCAGTACTTC. Its protein is CASNLRDGHYEQYF.

Notes on this clone: Other DNA variants within this sample encode the same CDR3. The rearrangement uses TRBV5-1 and TRBJ2-3; 9 positions agree with TRBD1. This CDR3 spans 14 amino acids. Germline V gene data show CDR1 as SGHRS and CDR2 as YFSETQ. With V trimmed by 2 bases and J by 3 bases, 1 base remained unmatched. The CDR3 sequence is CASSLQGATDTQYF. CDR3 DNA: TGCGCCAGCAGCTTACAGGGGGCAACAGATACGCAGTATTTT.

This clone has a single count. The chain has TRBV10-3 and TRBJ1-3, with D uncertain. V lost 3 bases to trimming and J lost 0 bases, with 12 bases between them. This CDR3 has 16 amino acids. Germline V gene sequence: CDR1 ENHRY, CDR2 SYGVKD. CDR3 sequence (DNA): TGTGCCATCAGTGATTGGCAGAACCCCTCTGGAAACACCATATATTTT. As protein: CAISDWQNPSGNTIYF.

This clone was seen just once. V is TRBV6-1 and J is TRBJ2-4, with D possibly matching TRBD1 (6 bases). The CDR3 spans 17 residues. Germline V gene data show CDR1 as MNHNS and CDR2 as SASEGT. Trimming removed 0 bases at V and 6 bases at J, with 18 bases between. The CDR3 DNA reads as TGTGCCAGCAGTGAAGCGCTGGGTAGGCAGGGGCGAAACATTCAGTACTTC. Translation: CASSEALGRQGRNIQYF.

This chain connects TRBV6-1 to TRBJ2-7; 8 bases are a match to TRBD1. CDR3 length: 14 amino acids. Unmatched junction bases numbered 4, after V lost 0 bases and J lost 6 bases. The germline V gene has CDR1 MNHNS and CDR2 SASEGT. The CDR3 protein is CASSEAGQAPEQYF. CDR3 nucleotide sequence: TGTGCCAGCAGTGAAGCGGGACAGGCCCCCGAGCAGTACTTC.

This rearrangement joins TRBV6-6 to TRBJ1-5; TRBD1 matches 7 bases. Germline V gene lookup returns CDR1 MNHNY and CDR2 SVGAGI (reference sequence). After removal of 6 bases from V and 5 bases from J, the junction contained 7 bases not matched to a gene. This CDR3 region has 14 residues. In nucleotides, the CDR3 is TGTGCCAGCAGCCTTACCGACAGGGATCAGCCCCAGCATTTT. Amino acid sequence: CASSLTDRDQPQHF.

The gene calls are TRBV28 and TRBJ2-7; 7 nucleotides line up with TRBD2. The CDR3 spans 14 residues. V dropped 7 bases and J dropped 0; count of bases not matched to a gene: 6. The germline CDR1 and CDR2 sequences are MDHEN and SYDVKM. CDR3 nucleotide sequence: TGTGCCAGCATCCCGGGGGGTGGCTCCTACGAGCAGTACTTC. This sequence encodes CASIPGGGSYEQYF.

This clone was detected only once. The chain joins TRBV7-2 to TRBJ1-2; D ambiguous. Germline CDR1 reads SGHTA; CDR2 reads FQGNSA. The CDR3 spans 12 residues. The V end lost 1 base, the J end lost 12 bases, and 12 bases lay between the germline ends. For the CDR3, the DNA is TGTGCCAGCAGCTTAGGGGGATCCGCCGACACCTTC. Its translation is CASSLGGSADTF.

The gene calls are TRBV2 and TRBJ1-2, with a tentative D call TRBD1 (6 bases). V was cut by 6 bases and J by 8 bases, with 13 bases left in between. Germline V gene data show CDR1 as SNHLY and CDR2 as FYNNEI. There are 12 residues in the CDR3. The CDR3 protein is CASRMRTDGYTF. The CDR3 nucleotides are TGTGCCAGCAGGATGAGGACAGACGGCTACACCTTC.

This clone was counted a single time. The chain couples TRBV6-5 to TRBJ1-1; unclear D gene. V was cut by 2 bases and J by 4 bases, with 8 bases left in between. This CDR3 region has 13 residues. CDR1 MNHEY and CDR2 SVGAGI come from the germline V gene. DNA of the CDR3: TGTGCCAGCAGTTACACCTTTCGCACTGAAGCTTTCTTT. Amino acids: CASSYTFRTEAFF.

The rearrangement uses TRBV27 and TRBJ2-7; D is unclear. There are 18 residues in the CDR3. CDR1 is MNHEY and CDR2 is SMNVEV in the germline V gene (reference sequence). V was clipped by 1 base and J by 0 bases, with 19 bases between them. The CDR3 coding sequence is TGTGCCAGCAGTTTATTTTCTGTTGGGCAGAAGAGCTCCTACGAGCAGTACTTC. This encodes CASSLFSVGQKSSYEQYF.

The chain joins TRBV2 to TRBJ2-2, with D unclear. Germline V CDR1 and CDR2: SNHLY, FYNNEI. CDR3 size: 11 residues. V lost 6 bases and J lost 6, with 5 bases in between. Here the CDR3 reads CASRRPGELFF. The CDR3 bases are TGTGCCAGCAGGCGACCCGGGGAGCTGTTTTTT.

V is TRBV6-1 and J is TRBJ1-1; 7 nucleotides match TRBD1. This CDR3 is built from 15 residues. Unmatched junction bases numbered 12, after V lost 8 bases and J lost 3 bases. The germline gives CDR1 MNHNS, CDR2 SASEGT. CDR3 in DNA: TGTGCCAGCGGTCCAATCAGGGGGAGGTACACTGAAGCTTTCTTT. This gives the protein CASGPIRGRYTEAFF.

The chain joins TRBV28 to TRBJ2-3; no reliable D call. Germline V CDR1 and CDR2: MDHEN, SYDVKM. The CDR3 spans 13 residues. Trimming took 5 bases from V and 1 from J, leaving 7 bases between them. CDR3 sequence reads: CASSGPGTDTQYF. The CDR3 DNA is TGTGCCAGCAGTGGGCCGGGCACAGATACGCAGTATTTT.

Details on this clone: The junction does not match germline at one end; this may be a read error. This chain links TRBV7-2 with TRBJ2-7, with TRBD2 matching 10 bases. This CDR3 region has 14 residues. CDR1 is SGHTA, CDR2 FQGNSA, per germline. This CDR3 is CASSLGDLAGEPHF. As DNA, the CDR3 is TGTGCCAGCAGCTTAGGGGACCTAGCGGGAGAACCCCACTTC.

This rearrangement joins TRBV27 to TRBJ1-3, with D uncertain. From germline, CDR1 is MNHEY and CDR2 SMNVEV (reference sequence). The V end was cut by 4 bases, the J end by 0 bases, with 10 bases between. The CDR3 runs 15 residues. The CDR3 spells CASSSAGGSGNTIYF. The CDR3 DNA follows: TGTGCCAGCAGTTCCGCCGGCGGCTCTGGAAACACCATATATTTT.

The V call is TRBV7-3, the J call TRBJ2-3; D may match TRBD1 or TRBD2 (5 bases each). The CDR3 has 13 residues. V was clipped by 1 base and J by 5 bases, with 7 bases between them. Germline lookup yields CDR1 SGHTA and CDR2 FQGTGA. In nucleotides, the CDR3 is TGTGCCAGCAGCTTAAGGGGGAAAGATACGCAGTATTTT. It translates to CASSLRGKDTQYF. Looking up the rest from reference TRBV7-3 and TRBJ2-3 gives the full variable domain: GAGVSQTPSNKVTEKGKYVELRCDPISGHTALYWYRQSLGQGPEFLIYFQGTGAADDSGLPNDRFFAVRPEGSVSTLKIQRTERGDSAVYLCASSLRGKDTQYFGPGTRLTVL.

CDR3 nucleotides: TGTGCCAGCAGCCTCGACAGGATTGACTCCGGGGAGCTGTTTTTT. It codes for CASSLDRIDSGELFF. The chain combines TRBV7-2 with TRBJ2-2, with D possibly being TRBD1 (6 bases). CDR1 SGHTA and CDR2 FQGNSA come from the germline V gene. The CDR3 consists of 15 residues. Trimming removed 5 bases at V and 6 bases at J, with 16 bases between.

Only a few counts were recorded for this clone. The V call is TRBV18, the J call TRBJ2-1; 8 bases line up with TRBD2. The CDR3 totals 14 residues. V gave up 5 bases and J gave up 3 bases; unmatched junction bases: 3. Germline V gene data show CDR1 as KGHSH and CDR2 as LQKENI. The CDR3 protein is CASSGTRVYNEQFF. The CDR3 DNA is TGTGCCAGCTCAGGGACTAGAGTCTACAATGAGCAGTTCTTC.